This T cell receptor beta chain was retrieved from a study of blood T cell repertoires in COVID-19. Looking at the study overall: Specimens from acute and convalescent COVID-19 originated in the United States, Italy and Spain.

Source study methods: Reference gene primers were amplified, and this amplification served to estimate nucleated cell counts. The repertoire was sequenced with immunoSEQ multiplex PCR; TCRdb's copy has only in-frame clones and lacks some. The V and J calls and clone size come from that table; D and trimming were worked out from the DNA. The data show over 100,000 clones, 55% to 75% seen once. The CDR3 covers 14 residues. V was clipped by 1 base and J by 7 bases, with 10 bases between them. Germline-derived CDR1 and CDR2 are SEHNR and FQNEAQ (reference sequence). This chain joins TRBV7-9 and TRBJ2-2, with a weak D call TRBD2 (5 bases). The receptor was derived from an older woman with acute or convalescent COVID-19. The sequenced material came from peripheral blood. In DNA form, the CDR3 reads TGTGCCAGCAGCTTAGGAGGGCGAGGCGGGGAGCTGTTTTTT. It is translated as CASSLGGRGGELFF.